This record covers a single T cell receptor beta chain. This clone was seen a handful of times. The clone's antigen remains unknown. Within one base of it there is no much larger clone, and no base qualities were kept. The sample's time point label, in plain terms: cycle 4 day 1 (C4D1), after more than five weeks of nivolumab. Relapse after autologous stem cell transplantation had occurred in all trial patients, and cohorts A, B and C were distinguished by prior brentuximab vedotin exposure. Using a Miltenyi CD4+ T cell isolation kit, CD4+ T cells were purified from thawed PBMCs through magnetic negative selection. The trial cohort was composed of approximately 56 patients with relapsed/refractory classical Hodgkin lymphoma, for whom complete response, partial response or progressive disease was recorded as best overall response. Trial patients were treated with single-agent nivolumab in the multi-cohort phase II CheckMate 205 trial. Best overall response was determined by an independent review committee according to the 2007 International Working Group response criteria. PBMCs from the trial were collected at three points: immediately before nivolumab initiation (C1D1), and during therapy at cycle 2 day 1 and cycle 4 day 1. After peripheral blood was drawn into 8 mL Vacutainer Cell Preparation Tubes, PBMCs were isolated by centrifugation and then cryopreserved. Purified CD4+ and CD8+ fractions were prepared only for cases in which an additional PBMC sample was available. Magnetically labelled cells were removed on LS columns in a quadroMACS separator, and the flow-through was retained as the purified fraction.

The Qiagen DNeasy kit was used to extract genomic DNA from unsorted PBMCs and from the negatively selected CD4+ and CD8+ fractions. TCR beta CDR3 regions were amplified by immunoSEQ multiplex PCR using primers annealing to V and J segments. A synthetic immune receptor repertoire was used to minimize amplification bias, and remaining bias was computationally removed after sequencing. Per the source publication's procedure: Custom Python scripts were used to quantify repertoire diversity as the Shannon entropy index. Unsorted, CD4+ and CD8+ repertoires were analyzed separately, except in combined analyses where CD4+ and CD8+ sequences were merged in silico. Clonal expansion was defined as a frequency increase of at least 2-fold after treatment compared with C1D1, and clones undetected at baseline were assigned a pseudocount of 0.5. Clones with 0 or 1 copy at C1D1 were classified as singleton clones, and clones with 2 or more copies were classified as non-singleton clones. Clones expanded in unsorted samples were annotated as CD4+, CD8+ or unknown by matching protein sequences in sorted samples from the same patient. Wilcoxon tests on paired samples were used to test diversity changes from C1D1 to C4D1. Sourced from immuneACCESS, this table was stored by TCRdb with only in-frame sequences that have V and J called. A share of the clones is absent; for the studies checked, an unresolved V gene accounts for under half, and the remainder has no known explanation. Clonal size and the V and J genes are those of that table, whereas D and trimming came from the DNA. This sample is represented by about 25,000 clones; 80% to 85% of them were singletons. Of the sample, around 3.1% is held by the ten largest clones.

The data stem from a study of PD-1 blockade in classical Hodgkin lymphoma (dated by TCRdb to between 2020 and 2021). Background on the whole study: Nivolumab dosing was 3 mg/kg intravenously every 2 weeks, continuing until either disease progression or unacceptable toxicity. The study used TCR beta sequencing and CyTOF to define a peripheral blood immune signature of response to PD-1 blockade in classical Hodgkin lymphoma. Summary of the overall study and its limitations: CD4+ but not CD8+ TCR diversity rose significantly by C4D1 (p=0.0027 vs p=0.16), most apparent in complete responders (p=0.02). The study was limited to a single clinical trial cohort, and causes of repertoire differences, possibly disease activity or prior therapy, remained undefined. Baseline TCR diversity was reported to be lower in newly diagnosed patients than in healthy donors, and even lower in relapsed/refractory patients. Among trial patients, those achieving complete response had baseline diversity similar to that of newly diagnosed patients, while diversity was significantly lower in partial responders and progressors. Patients starting nivolumab less than 1 year after ASCT had lower diversity and were excluded from later analyses to avoid confounding by immune reconstitution.

The receptor was isolated from a human donor with classical Hodgkin lymphoma. Sequencing used CD4+ T cells from blood, obtained before the fourth cycle of nivolumab.

The sequence in DNA is TGTGCCAGCAGAGTCATCGGGGACTATGGCTACACCTTC. Translated, this is CASRVIGDYGYTF. Recombination linked TRBV28 to TRBJ1-2, with the D gene not confidently named. Its CDR3 holds 13 amino acids, cysteine through phenylalanine. The only DNA kept is the CDR3, 39 bases in frame from the first base. Trimming at the junction amounts to 6 bases on V and 3 bases on J, and the germline ends lie 11 bases apart. For CDR1 and CDR2, the germline V gene lists MDHEN and SYDVKM.